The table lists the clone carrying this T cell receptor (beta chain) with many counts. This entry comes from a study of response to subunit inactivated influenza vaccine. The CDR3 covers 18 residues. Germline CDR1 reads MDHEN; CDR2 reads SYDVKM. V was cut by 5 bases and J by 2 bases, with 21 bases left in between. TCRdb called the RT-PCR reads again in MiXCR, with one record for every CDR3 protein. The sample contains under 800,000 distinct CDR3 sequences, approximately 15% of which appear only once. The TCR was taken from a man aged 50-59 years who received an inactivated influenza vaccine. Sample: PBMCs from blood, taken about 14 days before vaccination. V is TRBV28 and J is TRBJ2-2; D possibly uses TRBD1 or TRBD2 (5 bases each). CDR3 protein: CASSPNPGQLLNTGELFF. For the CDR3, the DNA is TGTGCCAGCAGTCCCAATCCGGGGCAGCTGCTTAACACCGGGGAGCTGTTTTTT.